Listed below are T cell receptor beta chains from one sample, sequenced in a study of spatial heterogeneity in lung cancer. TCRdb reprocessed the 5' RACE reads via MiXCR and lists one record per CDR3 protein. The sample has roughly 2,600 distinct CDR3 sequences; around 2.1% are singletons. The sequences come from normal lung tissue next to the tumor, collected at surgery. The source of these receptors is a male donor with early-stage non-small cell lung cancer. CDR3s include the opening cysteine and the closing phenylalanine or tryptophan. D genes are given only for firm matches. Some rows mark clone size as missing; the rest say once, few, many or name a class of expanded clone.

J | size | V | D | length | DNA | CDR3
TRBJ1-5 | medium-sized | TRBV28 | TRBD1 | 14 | TGTGCCAGCAGTCCAGGGGGAAGCAATCAGCCCCAGCATTTT | CASSPGGSNQPQHF
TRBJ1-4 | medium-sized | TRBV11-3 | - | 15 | TGTGCCAGCAGCTCCTGGACCTTGGATGGCGAAAAACTGTTTTTT | CASSSWTLDGEKLFF
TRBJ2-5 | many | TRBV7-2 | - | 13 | TGTGCCAGCAGTTTCGACTTACAAGATGCCCAGTACTTC | CASSFDLQDAQYF
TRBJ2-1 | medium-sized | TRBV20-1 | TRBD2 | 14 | TGCAGTGCTCCTCCTAGCGGGGGGGCCAATGAGCAGTTCTTC | CSAPPSGGANEQFF
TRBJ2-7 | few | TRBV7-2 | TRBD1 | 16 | TGTGCCAGCAGCTTAGCAGGACAGGGGGGGCAGAACGAGCAGTACTTC | CASSLAGQGGQNEQYF
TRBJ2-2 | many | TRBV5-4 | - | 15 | TGTGCCAGCAGCTTGTTCCAGGGGAACACCGGGGAGCTGTTTTTT | CASSLFQGNTGELFF
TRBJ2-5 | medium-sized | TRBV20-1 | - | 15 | TGCAGTGCTAGTCCAAGTACAGGGTTTCGAGAGACCCAGTACTTC | CSASPSTGFRETQYF
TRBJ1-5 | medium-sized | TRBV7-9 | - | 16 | TGTGCCAGCAGTAAGTCCGCAGCCCGCGGCAATCAGCCCCAGCATTTT | CASSKSAARGNQPQHF
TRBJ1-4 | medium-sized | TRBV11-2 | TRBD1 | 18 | TGTGCCAGCAGCTTAGTAGTGAGGACAGGGCCAACTAATGAAAAACTGTTTTTT | CASSLVVRTGPTNEKLFF
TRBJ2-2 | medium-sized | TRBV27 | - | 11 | TGTGCCAGCAGTTTTTTCGGGGAGCTGTTTTTT | CASSFFGELFF
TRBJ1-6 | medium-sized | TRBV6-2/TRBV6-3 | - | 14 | TGTGCCAGCAGTTACACCGGACATAATTCACCCCTCCACTTT | CASSYTGHNSPLHF
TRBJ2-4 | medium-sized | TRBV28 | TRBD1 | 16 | TGTGCCAGCAGCAAGGTCCGGGACAGGGATGAGGGCATTCAGTACTTC | CASSKVRDRDEGIQYF
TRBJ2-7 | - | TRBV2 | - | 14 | TGTGCCAGCAGTGAGGCCTACCCAGGATACGAGCAGTACTTC | CASSEAYPGYEQYF
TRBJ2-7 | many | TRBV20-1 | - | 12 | TGCAGTGCTAGAGATCGGAGCTACGAGCAGTACTTC | CSARDRSYEQYF
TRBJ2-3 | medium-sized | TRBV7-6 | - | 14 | TGTGCCAGCAGCCCTAGCGCGGGAACAGATACGCAGTATTTT | CASSPSAGTDTQYF
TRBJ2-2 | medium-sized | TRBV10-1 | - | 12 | TGCGCCAGCAGTGAGGGTGGCGGGGAGCTGTTTTTT | CASSEGGGELFF
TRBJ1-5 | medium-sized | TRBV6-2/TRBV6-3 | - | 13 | TGTGCCAGCAGTTTTTCCTCTGTGTGGCCCCAGCATTTT | CASSFSSVWPQHF
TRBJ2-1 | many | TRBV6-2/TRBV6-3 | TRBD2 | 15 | TGTGCCAGCAGTTACTCTTCGGGCGGGGGAGGTGAGCAGTTCTTC | CASSYSSGGGGEQFF
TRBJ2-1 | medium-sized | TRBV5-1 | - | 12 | TGCGCCAGCAGCGTTGATTACAATGAGCAGTTCTTC | CASSVDYNEQFF
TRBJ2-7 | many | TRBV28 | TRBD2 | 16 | TGTGCCAGCAGTTTTCTCCTAGCGGCGGGTTTCTACGAGCAGTACTTC | CASSFLLAAGFYEQYF
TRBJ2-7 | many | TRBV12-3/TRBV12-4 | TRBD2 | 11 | TGTGCCAGCAGTCGGGGGGGAGAGCAGTACTTC | CASSRGGEQYF
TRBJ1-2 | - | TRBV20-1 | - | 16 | TGCAGTGCTAGAGACCTCGGATCTACCTGTCCCTATGGCGACACCTTC | CSARDLGSTCPYGDTF
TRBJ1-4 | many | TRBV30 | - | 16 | TGTGCCTGGAGTGTCCAAGGGACTGCACGTAATGAAAAACTGTTTTTT | CAWSVQGTARNEKLFF
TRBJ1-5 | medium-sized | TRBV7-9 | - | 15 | TGTGCCAGCAGCCCATCCGATTATAGCAATCAGCCCCAGCATTTT | CASSPSDYSNQPQHF
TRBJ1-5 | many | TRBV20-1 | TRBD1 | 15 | TGCAGTGCTAGATCGGACAGGGGAAGGAATCAGCCCCAGCATTTT | CSARSDRGRNQPQHF
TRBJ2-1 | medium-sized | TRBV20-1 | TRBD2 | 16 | TGCAGTGCTAGAGTCCGAGGACTAGCGGGGGCCAATGAGCAGTTCTTC | CSARVRGLAGANEQFF
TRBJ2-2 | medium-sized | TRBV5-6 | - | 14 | TGTGCCAGCAGCTTAGACAGCTTCACCGGGGAGCTGTTTTTT | CASSLDSFTGELFF
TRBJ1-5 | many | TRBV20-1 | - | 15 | TGCAGTGCTAGAGTCCCCAGGGGACCGAATCAGCCCCAGCATTTT | CSARVPRGPNQPQHF
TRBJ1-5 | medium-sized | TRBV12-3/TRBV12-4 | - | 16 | TGTGCCAGCAGCAGACGGAAGGGGCTAGGGCATCAGCCCCAGCATTTT | CASSRRKGLGHQPQHF
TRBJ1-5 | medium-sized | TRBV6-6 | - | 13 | TGTGCCAGCAGTTACGGAGGGAATCAGCCCCAGCATTTT | CASSYGGNQPQHF
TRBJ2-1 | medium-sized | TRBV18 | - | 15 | TGTGCCAGCTCACAATACAGGGAGCGTTGGAATGAGCAGTTCTTC | CASSQYRERWNEQFF
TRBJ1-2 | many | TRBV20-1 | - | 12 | TGCAGTGCTAGTGAGGGGTTGTATGGCTACACCTTC | CSASEGLYGYTF
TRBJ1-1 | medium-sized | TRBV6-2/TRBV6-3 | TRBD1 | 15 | TGTGCCAGCAGTTACGGGACAGGGAGGAAATATGAAGCTTTCTTT | CASSYGTGRKYEAFF
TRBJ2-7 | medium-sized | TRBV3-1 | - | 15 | TGTGCCAGCAGCCGGCAAGGGTTACCGAACTACGAGCAGTACTTC | CASSRQGLPNYEQYF
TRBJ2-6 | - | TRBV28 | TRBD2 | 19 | TGTGCCAGCAGCCCCCTAGCGGGGGACACCAGCTCTGGGGCCAACGTCCTGACTTTC | CASSPLAGDTSSGANVLTF
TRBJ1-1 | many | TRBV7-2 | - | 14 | TGTGCCAGCGCCTGGGGGGGTCGGAACACTGAAGCTTTCTTT | CASAWGGRNTEAFF
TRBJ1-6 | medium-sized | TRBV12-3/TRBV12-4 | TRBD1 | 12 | TGTGCCAGCAGTCGGACAGGAGCACCCCTCCACTTT | CASSRTGAPLHF
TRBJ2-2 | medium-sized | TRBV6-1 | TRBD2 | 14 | TGTGCCAGCAGACTAGCGGGGGACACCGGGGAGCTGTTTTTT | CASRLAGDTGELFF
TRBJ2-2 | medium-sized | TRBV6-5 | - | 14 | TGTGCCAGCACCAATAAGGGGGACACCGGGGAGCTGTTTTTT | CASTNKGDTGELFF
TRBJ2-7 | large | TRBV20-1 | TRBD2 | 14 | TGCAGTGCTGCGAATAGCGGGGGGTCCGCCGAGCAGTACTTC | CSAANSGGSAEQYF
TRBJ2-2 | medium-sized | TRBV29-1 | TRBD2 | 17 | TGCAGCGTCCCCCTTGCGCCTAGCGGGGGGAGCACCGGGGAGCTGTTTTTT | CSVPLAPSGGSTGELFF
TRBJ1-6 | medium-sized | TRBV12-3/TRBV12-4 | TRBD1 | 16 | TGTGCCAGCAAAGAGGGGACAGGAGGATATAATTCACCCCTCCACTTT | CASKEGTGGYNSPLHF
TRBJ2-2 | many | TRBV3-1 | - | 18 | TGTGCCAGCAGCCAGGTCCCGTATCAGGGAAGTAACACCGGGGAGCTGTTTTTT | CASSQVPYQGSNTGELFF
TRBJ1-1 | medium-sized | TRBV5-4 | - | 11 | TGTGCCAGCGGAGGGAGCACTGAAGCTTTCTTT | CASGGSTEAFF
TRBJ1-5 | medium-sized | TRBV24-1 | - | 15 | TGTGCCACCAGTGACGAAACAGGGAACAATCAGCCCCAGCATTTT | CATSDETGNNQPQHF
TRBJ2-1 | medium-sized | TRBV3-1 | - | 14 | TGTGCCAGCAGCCAAGTCAGCAGGGGTAATGAGCAGTTCTTC | CASSQVSRGNEQFF
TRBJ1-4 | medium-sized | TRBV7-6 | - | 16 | TGTGCCAGCAGCCTCCTCCCGTCAGGGAGTAATGAAAAACTGTTTTTT | CASSLLPSGSNEKLFF